Detailed here is one TCR beta chain. This sample was included in a study of OX40 agonist ivuxolimab in advanced cancers. In the study overall: Partial responses were recorded for three patients, including one with hepatocellular carcinoma and two with cutaneous melanoma.

Only in-frame clones appear in the TCRdb table, and some are missing; sequencing was by immunoSEQ multiplex PCR. Here the sample spans about 60,000 clones, approximately 86% being singletons. Germline loops: CDR1 MNHNY, CDR2 SVGAGI (reference sequence). The CDR3 contains 14 residues. V gave up 5 bases and J gave up 4 bases; unmatched junction bases: 6. Enrollment shut out patients with autoimmune disease history or systemic immunosuppression. Sampled blood was obtained at baseline, cycle 4 day 1, and cycle 7 day 1. The TCR sequence derives from an adult with an advanced solid tumor such as melanoma, head and neck, liver or kidney cancer. The V call is TRBV6-6, the J call TRBJ1-2; 8 nucleotides agree with TRBD1. Sequenced material: CD4+ or CD8+ T cells sorted from blood, taken in a trial of the OX40 agonist ivuxolimab. Written as DNA, the CDR3 is TGTGCCAGCAGTACCAGGACAGGGACCTATGGCTACACCTTC. Its protein is CASSTRTGTYGYTF.